What follows are 21 T cell receptor beta chains derived from one specimen sequenced in a study of CD8+ T cells in alopecia areata. RNA was extracted and reverse transcribed into cDNA as the sequencing template. Sequencing used immunoSEQ multiplex PCR; TCRdb keeps in-frame clones, though not all of them. Among 200,000 to 250,000 clones listed, around 62% were seen once. The input for sequencing was CD4+ T cells sorted from blood, taken at week 0. These receptor sequences come from a human donor with alopecia areata.

V and J are TRBV30 and TRBJ1-5; D unclear. This CDR3 is built from 12 residues. Germline CDR1 GTSNPN, CDR2 SVGIG (reference sequence). Trimming took 1 base from V and 6 from J, leaving 7 bases between them. The CDR3 nucleotides are TGTGCCTGGAGTGCTGGGCCTCAGCCCCAGCATTTT. Encoded protein: CAWSAGPQPQHF.

In nucleotides, the CDR3 is TGTGCCTGGAATAGGGACAGGGGTTTCTATGGCTACACCTTC. Residues: CAWNRDRGFYGYTF. V gene TRBV30 combines with J gene TRBJ1-2; 10 bases are shared with TRBD1. V lost 4 bases and J lost 4; bases outside the gene matches: 6. Germline V gives CDR1 GTSNPN, CDR2 SVGIG (reference sequence). The CDR3 contains 14 residues.

The V call is TRBV5-1, the J call TRBJ2-7; D is unresolved. The germline gives CDR1 SGHRS, CDR2 YFSETQ. The CDR3 is 12 amino acids. V shed 0 bases and J shed 5 bases, with 6 bases lying between them. The CDR3 region has the DNA TGCGCCAGCAGCTTGGACGGCGACGAGCAGTACTTC. Translated: CASSLDGDEQYF.

This clone has more than one count but fewer than ten. V and J are TRBV18 and TRBJ1-3; D is unclear. V lost 0 bases, J lost 4 bases, and 13 bases lay in between. The length of the CDR3 is 16 residues. Germline-derived CDR1 and CDR2 are KGHSH and LQKENI. The CDR3 is CASSPPLGRRGNTIYF. The DNA of the CDR3 is TGTGCCAGCTCACCACCGCTCGGCAGAAGGGGAAACACCATATATTTT. The variable domain in full, with the rest retrieved from reference TRBV18 and TRBJ1-3, is NAGVMQNPRHLVRRRGQEARLRCSPMKGHSHVYWYRQLPEEGLKFMVYLQKENIIDESGMPKERFSAEFPKEGPSILRIQQVVRGDSAAYFCASSPPLGRRGNTIYFGEGSWLTVV.

The chain recombines TRBV5-1 with TRBJ1-1, with D perhaps TRBD1 (5 bases). The length of the CDR3 is 15 residues. Germline V gene sequence: CDR1 SGHRS, CDR2 YFSETQ. Trimming took 0 bases from V and 5 from J, leaving 14 bases between them. The chain's CDR3 is CASSLVGAQGTEAFF. The CDR3 DNA reads TGCGCCAGCAGCTTGGTCGGGGCCCAAGGGACTGAAGCTTTCTTT.

The chain recombines TRBV19 with TRBJ2-5; D may be TRBD1 (6 bases). V was cut by 1 base and J by 6 bases, with 12 bases left in between. The CDR3 extends over 14 amino acids. CDR1 is LNHDA, CDR2 SQIVND, per germline (reference sequence). This chain's CDR3 is CASSIGGQGKTQYF. CDR3 in DNA: TGTGCCAGTAGTATAGGAGGGCAGGGGAAGACCCAGTACTTC.

This clone was counted between two and nine times. The gene calls are TRBV19 and TRBJ2-2; tentative D call: TRBD2 (6 bases). The ends were cut back, 5 bases at V and 5 bases at J, with 12 bases in the middle. Looked up from germline, CDR1 is LNHDA and CDR2 is SQIVND (reference sequence). The CDR3 has 14 amino acids. CDR3 in amino acids: CASSLKTSTGELFF. The CDR3 nucleotides are TGTGCCAGTAGTCTTAAGACTAGTACCGGGGAGCTGTTTTTT.

This clone showed up just a few times. The V gene is TRBV6-4, the J gene TRBJ2-6, with 9 bases identical to TRBD1. V shed 7 bases and J 0 bases; nucleotides not matched to a gene: 4. Germline CDR1 reads MRHNA; CDR2 reads SNTAGT. This CDR3 has 16 residues. CDR3 sequence reads: CASTPTGGSGANVLTF. Here the CDR3 DNA reads TGTGCCAGCACCCCGACAGGGGGCTCTGGGGCCAACGTCCTGACTTTC.

The V call is TRBV30, the J call TRBJ1-1; D might be TRBD1 (5 bases). The CDR3 consists of 15 residues. Trimming left V 3 bases short and J 3 bases short, with 17 bases between. The V gene's germline CDR1 is GTSNPN and CDR2 SVGIG (reference sequence). The CDR3 DNA reads as TGTGCCTGGAGCGCCGCTCTGACAGACTACACTGAAGCTTTCTTT. It is translated as CAWSAALTDYTEAFF.

The chain uses TRBV11-2 and TRBJ2-7, with D possibly TRBD2 on 5 matching bases. The CDR3 covers 15 residues. Germline V gene data show CDR1 as SGHAT and CDR2 as FQNNGV. V lost 1 base, J lost 1 base, and 11 bases lay in between. This chain's CDR3 is CASSLGSGGSYEQYF. The CDR3 nucleotides are TGTGCCAGCAGCTTAGGATCGGGCGGGTCCTACGAGCAGTACTTC.

This clone was counted between two and nine times. CDR3 sequence: CASSLALAGGLDTQYF. The CDR3 region has the DNA TGTGCCAGCAGCTTGGCTCTAGCGGGGGGGTTAGATACGCAGTATTTT. The chain uses TRBV5-4 and TRBJ2-3, with 12 bases identical to TRBD2. The CDR3 sequence is 16 residues long. Germline V gene data show CDR1 as SGHNT and CDR2 as YYREEE (reference sequence). V gave up 0 bases and J gave up 5 bases; unmatched junction bases: 4.

This chain uses TRBV20-1 with TRBJ1-3; TRBD1 matches 7 bases. The CDR3 runs to 11 residues. Germline CDR1 reads DFQATT; CDR2 reads SNEGSKA (reference sequence). With V trimmed by 5 bases and J by 10 bases, 5 bases remained unmatched. The CDR3 reads CSAQGGRTIYF. CDR3 nucleotide sequence: TGCAGTGCTCAAGGGGGCCGGACCATATATTTT.

DNA of the CDR3: TGTGCCAGTAGTTCCGCAGGGACACGGGATGGCTACACCTTC. Protein sequence: CASSSAGTRDGYTF. The chain uses TRBV19 and TRBJ1-2, with a possible D match to TRBD1 (6 bases). From germline, CDR1 is LNHDA and CDR2 SQIVND (reference sequence). This CDR3 has 14 amino acids. The germline V and J ends were trimmed by 5 bases and 6 bases, with 16 bases remaining between them.

The table lists this clone with a count of one. The chain combines TRBV4-1 with TRBJ2-2, with TRBD2 identical over 8 bases. The germline V gene encodes CDR1 MGHRA and CDR2 YSYEKL. Germline trimming cut 4 bases from V and 4 bases from J; bases unmatched to any gene: 11. CDR3 length equals 17 residues. The DNA of the CDR3 is TGCGCCAGCAGCCGTCGTGTGGGACTAGGTACCACCGGGGAGCTGTTTTTT. Its translation is CASSRRVGLGTTGELFF.

The chain uses TRBV29-1 and TRBJ2-7; no definite D call. From germline, CDR1 is SQVTM and CDR2 ANQGSEA. Between the trimmed V and J ends, which lost 0 bases and 6 bases, there was a span of 6 bases. The length of the CDR3 is 11 residues. DNA of the CDR3: TGCAGCGTTGAAGATCCGGTCGAGCAGTACTTC. Translated: CSVEDPVEQYF.

The chain employs TRBV27 and TRBJ2-3, with D perhaps given as TRBD1 or TRBD2 (5 bases each). CDR3 size: 15 residues. Germline CDR1 and CDR2: MNHEY and SMNVEV (reference sequence). V was shortened by 5 bases and J by 0 bases, with 12 bases between the two germline ends. The CDR3 spells CASSTGTLSTDTQYF. CDR3 bases: TGTGCCAGCAGTACCGGGACCCTTAGCACAGATACGCAGTATTTT.

This clone turned up a few times. The rearrangement uses TRBV4-2 and TRBJ1-5, with D unclear. The CDR3 length is 13 residues. V lost 0 bases and J lost 5, with 5 bases in between. Germline values: CDR1 LGHNA, CDR2 YNFKEQ. DNA for the CDR3: TGTGCCAGCAGCCAAGAGAAGGATCAGCCCCAGCATTTT. It translates to CASSQEKDQPQHF.

On this clone itself: The same CDR3 also results from other DNA sequences found in this sample. The V call is TRBV30, the J call TRBJ2-3; 11 nucleotides agree with TRBD2. Looked up from germline, CDR1 is GTSNPN and CDR2 is SVGIG (reference sequence). The ends lost 0 bases at V and 4 bases at J; junction bases unmatched: 0. This CDR3 is 14 amino acids long. The CDR3 region has the DNA TGTGCCTGGAGTGTACTAGCGGGAGCAGATACGCAGTATTTT. It is translated as CAWSVLAGADTQYF.

This chain uses TRBV6-5 with TRBJ2-3; D unresolved. This CDR3 is 15 amino acids long. V was clipped by 0 bases and J by 4 bases, with 11 bases between them. Germline V gives CDR1 MNHEY, CDR2 SVGAGI. CDR3 in amino acids: CASSYSVGRPDTQYF. The CDR3 coding sequence is TGTGCCAGCAGTTACTCGGTAGGGCGGCCAGATACGCAGTATTTT.

V and J are TRBV4-1 and TRBJ2-7; 13 bases are a match to TRBD2. Germline CDR1 is MGHRA and CDR2 is YSYEKL. The CDR3 covers 17 residues. V shed 4 bases, J shed 0 bases, and the junction held 6 bases outside the gene matches. The CDR3 sequence: CASSPPGTSGNSYEQYF. CDR3 nucleotide sequence: TGCGCCAGCAGCCCGCCCGGGACTAGCGGGAACTCCTACGAGCAGTACTTC.

The chain links TRBV4-1 to TRBJ2-2; TRBD2 matches 11 bases. CDR3 length: 17 amino acids. J gave up 1 base and V 4 bases, and 5 bases lay outside the gene matches. The V gene's germline CDR1 is MGHRA and CDR2 YSYEKL. CDR3 protein: CASSREGTSGNTGELFF. As DNA, the CDR3 is TGCGCCAGCAGCCGAGAGGGGACTAGCGGGAACACCGGGGAGCTGTTTTTT.